The sequence of this T cell receptor (beta chain) was determined in a study of blood T cells in healthy people across ages. From germline, CDR1 is SGHAT and CDR2 FQNNGV. CDR3 size: 15 residues. V gave up 4 bases and J gave up 5 bases; unmatched junction bases: 9. This clonotype was seen only a few times. PCR was performed a second time for roughly 7 to 12 cycles using a sample-barcoded 5' primer and a J-beta primer mix. TCRdb itself ran the 5' RACE reads through MiXCR, one entry per CDR3 protein. The sample holds roughly 1.5 million distinct CDR3 sequences, roughly two fifths seen once. The specimen sequenced was blood. This rearrangement joins TRBV11-2 to TRBJ2-7; TRBD1 matches at 9 bases. The clonotype originates from a woman younger than 30 in good health. The CDR3: CASSSYRDRADEQYF. The CDR3 nucleotides read TGTGCCAGCAGCTCATACCGGGACAGGGCGGACGAGCAGTACTTC.